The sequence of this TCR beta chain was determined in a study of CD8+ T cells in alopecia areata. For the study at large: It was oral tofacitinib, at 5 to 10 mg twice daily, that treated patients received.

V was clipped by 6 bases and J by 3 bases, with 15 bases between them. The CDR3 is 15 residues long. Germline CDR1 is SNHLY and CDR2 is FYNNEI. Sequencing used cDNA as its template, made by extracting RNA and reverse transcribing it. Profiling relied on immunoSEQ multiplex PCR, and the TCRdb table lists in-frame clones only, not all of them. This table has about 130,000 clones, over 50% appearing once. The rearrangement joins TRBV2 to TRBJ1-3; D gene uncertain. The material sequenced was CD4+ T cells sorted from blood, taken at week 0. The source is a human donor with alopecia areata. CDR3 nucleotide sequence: TGTGCCAGCAGGAGAGATTCATCTGGTGGAAACACCATATATTTT. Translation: CASRRDSSGGNTIYF.